This passage covers 7 T cell receptor beta chains from one sample sequenced in a study of cytomegalovirus exposure and HLA in healthy donors. Vbeta (60) and Jbeta (13) primers were used in the PCR. Using immunoSEQ multiplex PCR, the repertoire was profiled, and TCRdb retains in-frame clones only, with some absent. The sample shows around 100,000 clones, approximately 77% of them seen only once. Sample: PBMCs. The receptors come from a male donor in good health and CMV-seropositive.

DNA of the CDR3: TGTGCCAGCAGCTTGTTGGGTCTAGCGGGACAGGATGAGCAGTTCTTC. Amino acid sequence: CASSLLGLAGQDEQFF. V and J are TRBV5-5 and TRBJ2-1; perhaps TRBD2 as D (9 bases). The CDR3 consists of 16 residues. V was cut by 1 base and J by 8 bases, with 19 bases left in between. Germline assignment: CDR1 SGHKS and CDR2 YYEKEE (reference sequence).

Note on this clone: The junction and the germline gene differ at one end; a read error may be behind it. The chain recombines TRBV7-9 with TRBJ2-1; the match to TRBD1 covers 8 bases. The germline V gene encodes CDR1 SEHNR and CDR2 FQNEAQ (reference sequence). CDR3 size: 15 residues. The CDR3 nucleotides are TGTTCCAGTAGCTTCTGGACAGGGAATAGGGATGAGCAGTTCTTC. Amino acids: CSSSFWTGNRDEQFF.

The CDR3 region is CASSLSGDGNTIYF. The CDR3 coding sequence is TGTGCCAGCAGTTTAAGTGGAGATGGAAACACCATATATTTT. The rearrangement links TRBV6-6 to TRBJ1-3; D is undetermined. The germline V and J ends were trimmed by 4 bases and 3 bases, with 10 bases remaining between them. The CDR3 consists of 14 residues. CDR1 and CDR2 (germline): MNHNY, SVGAGI (reference sequence).

V is TRBV29-1 and J is TRBJ2-1, with 10 bases lining up with TRBD2. Germline assignment: CDR1 SQVTM and CDR2 ANQGSEA. This CDR3 region has 12 residues. With V trimmed by 3 bases and J by 9 bases, 2 bases remained unmatched. This CDR3 is CSVDLAGGEQFF. CDR3 in DNA: TGCAGCGTTGACTTAGCGGGAGGTGAGCAGTTCTTC.

The chain uses TRBV6-6 and TRBJ2-2; TRBD2 might be the D (5 bases). Trimming cost V 8 bases and J 1 base, with 5 bases left between them. CDR1 is MNHNY and CDR2 is SVGAGI in the germline V gene (reference sequence). The CDR3 spans 12 residues. For the CDR3, the DNA is TGTGCCAGCGGGAGGAACACCGGGGAGCTGTTTTTT. This translates into CASGRNTGELFF.

This chain connects TRBV2 to TRBJ2-2; a weak D match, TRBD2 (5 bases). V was pared by 2 bases and J by 7 bases, with 17 bases between. CDR3 length: 16 amino acids. Germline V gene lookup returns CDR1 SNHLY and CDR2 FYNNEI. The CDR3 sequence: CASSELGGVEGGELFF. The CDR3 nucleotides are TGTGCCAGCAGTGAACTCGGTGGGGTAGAGGGCGGGGAGCTGTTTTTT.

The chain recombines TRBV19 with TRBJ1-2; D might be TRBD1 (6 bases). Germline V CDR1 and CDR2: LNHDA, SQIVND (reference sequence). With 8 bases removed from V and 2 bases from J, the gap between germline ends came to 15 bases. This CDR3 has 14 residues. This CDR3 reads CASSIQGNNYGYTF. DNA for the CDR3: TGTGCCAGTTCGATACAGGGAAACAACTATGGCTACACCTTC.